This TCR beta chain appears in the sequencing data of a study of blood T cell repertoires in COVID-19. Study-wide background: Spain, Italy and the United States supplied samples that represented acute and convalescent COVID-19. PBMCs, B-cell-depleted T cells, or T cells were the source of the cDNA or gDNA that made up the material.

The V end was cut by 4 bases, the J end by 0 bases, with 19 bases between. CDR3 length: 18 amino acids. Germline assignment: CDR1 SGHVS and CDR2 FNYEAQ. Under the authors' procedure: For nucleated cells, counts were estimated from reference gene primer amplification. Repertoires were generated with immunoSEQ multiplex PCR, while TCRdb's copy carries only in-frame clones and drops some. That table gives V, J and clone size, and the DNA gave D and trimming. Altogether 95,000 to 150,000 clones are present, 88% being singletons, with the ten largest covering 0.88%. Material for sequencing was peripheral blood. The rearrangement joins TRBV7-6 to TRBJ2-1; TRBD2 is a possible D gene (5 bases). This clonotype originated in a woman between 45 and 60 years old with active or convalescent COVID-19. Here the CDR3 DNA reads TGTGCCAGCAGCTCGAGGGCTGTGGGGTCGAGCTCCTACAATGAGCAGTTCTTC. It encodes CASSSRAVGSSSYNEQFF. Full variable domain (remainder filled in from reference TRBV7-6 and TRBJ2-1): GAGVSQSPRYKVTKRGQDVALRCDPISGHVSLYWYRQALGQGPEFLTYFNYEAQQDKSGLPNDRFSAERPEGSISTLTIQRTEQRDSAMYRCASSSRAVGSSSYNEQFFGPGTRLTVL.